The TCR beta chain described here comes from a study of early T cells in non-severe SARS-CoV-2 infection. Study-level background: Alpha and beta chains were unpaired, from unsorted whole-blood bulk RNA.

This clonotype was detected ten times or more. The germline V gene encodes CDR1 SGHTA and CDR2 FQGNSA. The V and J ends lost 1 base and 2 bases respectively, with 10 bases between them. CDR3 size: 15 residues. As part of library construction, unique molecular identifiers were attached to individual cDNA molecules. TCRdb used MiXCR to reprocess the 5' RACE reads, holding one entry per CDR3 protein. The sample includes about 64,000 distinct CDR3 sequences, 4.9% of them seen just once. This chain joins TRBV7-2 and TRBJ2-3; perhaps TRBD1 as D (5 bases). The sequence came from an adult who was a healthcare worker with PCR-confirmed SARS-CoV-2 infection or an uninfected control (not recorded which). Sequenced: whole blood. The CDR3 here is CASSLEGQDTDTQYF. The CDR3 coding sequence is TGTGCCAGCAGCTTAGAAGGACAAGACACAGATACGCAGTATTTT.